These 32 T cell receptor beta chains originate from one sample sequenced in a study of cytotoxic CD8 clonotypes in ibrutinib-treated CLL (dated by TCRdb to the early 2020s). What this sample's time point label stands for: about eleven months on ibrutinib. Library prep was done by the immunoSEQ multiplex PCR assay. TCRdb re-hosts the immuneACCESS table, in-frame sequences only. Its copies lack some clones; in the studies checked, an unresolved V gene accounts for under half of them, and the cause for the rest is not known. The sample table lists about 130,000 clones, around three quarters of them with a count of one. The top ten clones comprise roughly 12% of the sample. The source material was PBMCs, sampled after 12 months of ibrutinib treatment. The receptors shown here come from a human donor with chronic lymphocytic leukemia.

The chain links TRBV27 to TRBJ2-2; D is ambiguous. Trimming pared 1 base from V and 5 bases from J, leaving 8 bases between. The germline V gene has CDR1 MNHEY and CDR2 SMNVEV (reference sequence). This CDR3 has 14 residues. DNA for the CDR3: TGTGCCAGCAGTTTATGGCAGAGGACCGGGGAGCTGTTTTTT. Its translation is CASSLWQRTGELFF.

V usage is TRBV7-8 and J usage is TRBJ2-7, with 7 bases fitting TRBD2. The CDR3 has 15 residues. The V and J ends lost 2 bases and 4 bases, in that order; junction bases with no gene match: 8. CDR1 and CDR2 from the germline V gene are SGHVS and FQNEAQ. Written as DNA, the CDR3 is TGTGCCAGCAGCTTATCGGCGGGAGTGGGTTACGAGCAGTACTTC. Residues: CASSLSAGVGYEQYF.

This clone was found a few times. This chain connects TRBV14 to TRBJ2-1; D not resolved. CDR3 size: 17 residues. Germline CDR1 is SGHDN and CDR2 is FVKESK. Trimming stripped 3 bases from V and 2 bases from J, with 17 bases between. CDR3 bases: TGTGCCAGCAGCCAGTATCCCCAGGTAAAAACCTACAATGAGCAGTTCTTC. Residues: CASSQYPQVKTYNEQFF.

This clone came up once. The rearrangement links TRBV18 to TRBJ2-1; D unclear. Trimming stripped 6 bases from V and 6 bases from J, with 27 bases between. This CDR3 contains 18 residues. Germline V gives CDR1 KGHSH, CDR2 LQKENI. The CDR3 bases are TGTGCCAGCTCCGTGTCCCCCGTCACAGAGTTCCCTCGCAATGAGCAGTTCTTC. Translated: CASSVSPVTEFPRNEQFF. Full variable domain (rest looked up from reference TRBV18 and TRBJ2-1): NAGVMQNPRHLVRRRGQEARLRCSPMKGHSHVYWYRQLPEEGLKFMVYLQKENIIDESGMPKERFSAEFPKEGPSILRIQQVVRGDSAAYFCASSVSPVTEFPRNEQFFGPGTRLTVL.

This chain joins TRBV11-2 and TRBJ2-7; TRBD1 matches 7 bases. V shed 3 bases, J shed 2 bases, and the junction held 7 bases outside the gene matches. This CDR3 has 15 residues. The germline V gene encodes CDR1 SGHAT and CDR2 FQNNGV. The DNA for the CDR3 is TGTGCCAGCAGCTTGGCCAGACAGGGCCCCTACGAGCAGTACTTC. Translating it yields CASSLARQGPYEQYF.

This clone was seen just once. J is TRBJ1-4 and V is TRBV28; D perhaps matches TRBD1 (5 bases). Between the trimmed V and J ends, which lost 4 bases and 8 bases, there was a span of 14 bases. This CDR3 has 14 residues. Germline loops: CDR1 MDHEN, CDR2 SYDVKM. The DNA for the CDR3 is TGTGCCAGCAGTTCATTGGGGGTTTGGGAAAAACTGTTTTTT. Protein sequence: CASSSLGVWEKLFF.

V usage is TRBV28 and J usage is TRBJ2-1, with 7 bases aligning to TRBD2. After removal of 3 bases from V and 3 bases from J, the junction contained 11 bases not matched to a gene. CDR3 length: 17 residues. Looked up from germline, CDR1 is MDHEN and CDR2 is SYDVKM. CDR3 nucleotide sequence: TGTGCCAGCAGTTTCGGCCCCTGGACTAGGAACTACAATGAGCAGTTCTTC. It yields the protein CASSFGPWTRNYNEQFF.

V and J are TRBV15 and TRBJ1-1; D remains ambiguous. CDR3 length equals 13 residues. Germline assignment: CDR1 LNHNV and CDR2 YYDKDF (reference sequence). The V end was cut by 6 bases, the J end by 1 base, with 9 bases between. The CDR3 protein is CATREGPNTEAFF. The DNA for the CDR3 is TGTGCCACCAGGGAAGGGCCGAACACTGAAGCTTTCTTT.

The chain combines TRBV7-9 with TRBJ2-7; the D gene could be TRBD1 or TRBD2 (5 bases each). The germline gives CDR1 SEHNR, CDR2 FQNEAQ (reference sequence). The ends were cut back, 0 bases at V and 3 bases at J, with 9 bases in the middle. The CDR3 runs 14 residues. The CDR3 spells CASSLAAGSYEQYF. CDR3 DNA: TGTGCCAGCAGCTTAGCGGCAGGGAGCTACGAGCAGTACTTC. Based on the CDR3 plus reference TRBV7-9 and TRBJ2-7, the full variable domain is DTGVSQNPRHKITKRGQNVTFRCDPISEHNRLYWYRQTLGQGPEFLTYFQNEAQLEKSRLLSDRFSAERPKGSFSTLEIQRTEQGDSAMYLCASSLAAGSYEQYFGPGTRLTVT.

Here the CDR3 reads CASSLLAGYEQYF. Here the CDR3 DNA reads TGTGCCAGCAGCTTACTAGCGGGCTACGAGCAGTACTTC. The chain recombines TRBV5-6 with TRBJ2-7, with 9 bases identical to TRBD2. The CDR3 runs to 13 residues. After removal of 2 bases from V and 3 bases from J, the junction contained 0 bases not matched to a gene. CDR1 SGHDT and CDR2 YYEEEE come from the germline V gene.

This CDR3 reads CATSRVGLQVGGSGNTIYF. CDR3 nucleotides: TGTGCCACCAGCAGAGTGGGCCTCCAGGTCGGTGGATCTGGAAACACCATATATTTT. The genes are TRBV15 and TRBJ1-3; no reliable D call. The CDR3 sequence is 19 residues long. Germline CDR1 and CDR2: LNHNV and YYDKDF (reference sequence). V dropped 1 base and J dropped 1 base, with 20 bases sitting between them.

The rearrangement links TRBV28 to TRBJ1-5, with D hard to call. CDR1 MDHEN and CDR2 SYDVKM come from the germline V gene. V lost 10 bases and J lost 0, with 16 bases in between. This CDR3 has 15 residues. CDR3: CATQPGIVSNQPQHF. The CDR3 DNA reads TGTGCCACCCAACCGGGGATAGTTAGCAATCAGCCCCAGCATTTT. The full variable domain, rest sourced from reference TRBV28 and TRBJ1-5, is DVKVTQSSRYLVKRTGEKVFLECVQDMDHENMFWYRQDPGLGLRLIYFSYDVKMKEKGDIPEGYSVSREKKERFSLILESASTNQTSMYLCATQPGIVSNQPQHFGDGTRLSIL.

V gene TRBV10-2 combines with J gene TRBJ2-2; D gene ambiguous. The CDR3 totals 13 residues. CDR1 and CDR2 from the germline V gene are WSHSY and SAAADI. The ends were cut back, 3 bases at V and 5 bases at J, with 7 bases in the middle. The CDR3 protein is CASSEGRTGELFF. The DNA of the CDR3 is TGCGCCAGCAGTGAAGGCCGGACCGGGGAGCTGTTTTTT.

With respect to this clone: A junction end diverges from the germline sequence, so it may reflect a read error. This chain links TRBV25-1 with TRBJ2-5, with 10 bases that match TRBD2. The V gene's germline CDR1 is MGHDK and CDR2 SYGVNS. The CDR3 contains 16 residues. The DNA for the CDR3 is TGTGCCAGCAGTGACCTCAAACTAGCGGGGAGAGAGGCCCAGTACTTC. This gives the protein CASSDLKLAGREAQYF.

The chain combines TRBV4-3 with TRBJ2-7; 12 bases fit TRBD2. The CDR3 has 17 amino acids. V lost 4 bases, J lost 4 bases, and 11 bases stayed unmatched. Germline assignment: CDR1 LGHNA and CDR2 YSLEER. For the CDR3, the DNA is TGCGCCAGCAGCCGAATGACTAGCGGGAGTATCGTTTACGAGCAGTACTTC. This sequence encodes CASSRMTSGSIVYEQYF.

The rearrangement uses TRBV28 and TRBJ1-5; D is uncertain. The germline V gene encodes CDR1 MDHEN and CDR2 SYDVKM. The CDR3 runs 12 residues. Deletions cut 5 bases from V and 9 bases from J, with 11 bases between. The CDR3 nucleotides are TGTGCCAGCAGTCTAGCCCCCGGGCCCCAGCATTTT. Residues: CASSLAPGPQHF.

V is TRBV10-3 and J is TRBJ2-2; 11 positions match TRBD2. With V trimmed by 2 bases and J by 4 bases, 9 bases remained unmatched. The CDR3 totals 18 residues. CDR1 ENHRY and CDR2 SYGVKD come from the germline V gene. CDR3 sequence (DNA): TGTGCCATCAGTGAGACTAGCGGGAGTCCCGGGGGCACCGGGGAGCTGTTTTTT. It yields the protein CAISETSGSPGGTGELFF.

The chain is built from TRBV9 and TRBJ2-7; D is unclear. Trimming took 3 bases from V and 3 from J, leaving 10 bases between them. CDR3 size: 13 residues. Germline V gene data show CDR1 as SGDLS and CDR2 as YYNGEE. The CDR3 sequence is CASSAPPFYEQYF. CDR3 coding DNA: TGTGCCAGCAGCGCTCCCCCATTCTACGAGCAGTACTTC.

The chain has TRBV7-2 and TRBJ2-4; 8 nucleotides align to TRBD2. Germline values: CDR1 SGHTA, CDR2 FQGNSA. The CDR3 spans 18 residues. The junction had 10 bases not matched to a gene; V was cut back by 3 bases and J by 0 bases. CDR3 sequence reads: CASSFPAGVSLAKNIQYF. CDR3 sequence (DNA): TGTGCCAGCAGCTTCCCAGCGGGAGTAAGTTTAGCCAAAAACATTCAGTACTTC.

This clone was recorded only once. In DNA, the CDR3 is TGTGCCAGCAGTGACAGGGTACGTCGATGGGCCTACGAGCAGTACTTC. It yields the protein CASSDRVRRWAYEQYF. This chain joins TRBV6-1 and TRBJ2-7; maybe TRBD1 (5 bases). CDR1 is MNHNS and CDR2 is SASEGT in the germline V gene. Trimming took off 3 bases at V and 2 bases at J, with 17 bases between the two ends. CDR3 length: 16 amino acids.

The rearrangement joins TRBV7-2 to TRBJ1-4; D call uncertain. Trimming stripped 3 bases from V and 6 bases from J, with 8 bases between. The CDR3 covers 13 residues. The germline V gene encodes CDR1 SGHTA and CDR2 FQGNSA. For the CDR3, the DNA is TGTGCCAGCAGCTTTCGGTTGGATGAAAAACTGTTTTTT. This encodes CASSFRLDEKLFF. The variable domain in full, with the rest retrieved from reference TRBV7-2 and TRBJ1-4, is GAGVSQSPSNKVTEKGKDVELRCDPISGHTALYWYRQSLGQGLEFLIYFQGNSAPDKSGLPSDRFSAERTGGSVSTLTIQRTQQEDSAVYLCASSFRLDEKLFFGSGTQLSVL.

The CDR3 region is CASSSGWTEAFF. CDR3 coding DNA: TGTGCCAGCAGCTCCGGGTGGACTGAAGCTTTCTTT. J is TRBJ1-1 and V is TRBV5-4, with no clear D. Trimming took off 3 bases at V and 5 bases at J, with 8 bases between the two ends. Germline CDR1 SGHNT, CDR2 YYREEE (reference sequence). This CDR3 region has 12 residues.

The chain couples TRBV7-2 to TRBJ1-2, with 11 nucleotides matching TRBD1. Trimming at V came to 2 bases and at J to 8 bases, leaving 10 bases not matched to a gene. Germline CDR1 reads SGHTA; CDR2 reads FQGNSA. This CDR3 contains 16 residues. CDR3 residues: CASSLSRTGGITGYTF. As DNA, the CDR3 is TGTGCCAGCAGCTTATCACGGACAGGGGGCATTACGGGCTACACCTTC.

The CDR3, as DNA: TGTGCCAGCAGCTTAGGGACTAGCGGGAGTTTGACCGGGGAGCTGTTTTTT. This translates into CASSLGTSGSLTGELFF. The chain joins TRBV5-5 to TRBJ2-2; TRBD2 matches 14 bases. Germline CDR1 reads SGHKS; CDR2 reads YYEKEE (reference sequence). This CDR3 has 17 amino acids. After removal of 2 bases from V and 5 bases from J, the junction contained 5 bases not matched to a gene. The full variable domain, in which reference TRBV5-5 and TRBJ2-2 provide the parts outside the CDR3, is DAGVTQSPTHLIKTRGQQVTLRCSPISGHKSVSWYQQVLGQGPQFIFQYYEKEERGRGNFPDRFSARQFPNYSSELNVNALLLGDSALYLCASSLGTSGSLTGELFFGEGSRLTVL.

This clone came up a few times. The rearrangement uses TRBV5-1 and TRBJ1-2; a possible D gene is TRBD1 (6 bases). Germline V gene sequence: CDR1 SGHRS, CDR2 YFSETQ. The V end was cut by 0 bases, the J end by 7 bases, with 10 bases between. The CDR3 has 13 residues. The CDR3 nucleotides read TGCGCCAGCAGCTTGGATACAGGGTCTGGCTACACCTTC. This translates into CASSLDTGSGYTF.

The CDR3 DNA reads TGTGCCAGCAGTTACTCGTGGGGGCACGAGCAGTACTTC. Its protein product is CASSYSWGHEQYF. The chain joins TRBV6-5 to TRBJ2-7, with D perhaps matching TRBD1 (6 bases). The CDR3 has 13 amino acids. Between the trimmed V and J ends, which lost 0 bases and 5 bases, there was a span of 8 bases. Germline V CDR1 and CDR2: MNHEY, SVGAGI.

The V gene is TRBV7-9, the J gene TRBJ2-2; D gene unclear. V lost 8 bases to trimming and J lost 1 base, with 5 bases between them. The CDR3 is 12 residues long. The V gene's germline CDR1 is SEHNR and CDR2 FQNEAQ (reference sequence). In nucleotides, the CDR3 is TGTGCCAGCTTAGGGAACACCGGGGAGCTGTTTTTT. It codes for CASLGNTGELFF.

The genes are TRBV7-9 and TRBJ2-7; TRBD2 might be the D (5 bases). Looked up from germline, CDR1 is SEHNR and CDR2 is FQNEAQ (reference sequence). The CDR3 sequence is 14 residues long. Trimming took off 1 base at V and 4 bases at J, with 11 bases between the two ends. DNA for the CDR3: TGTGCCAGCAGCTTAGTGCTGGGAGTGTACGAGCAGTACTTC. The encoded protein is CASSLVLGVYEQYF.

The CDR3 DNA follows: TGCGCCAGCAGCCAAGACCAGACAGGGTCTTGGGACACCGGGGAGCTGTTTTTT. Protein: CASSQDQTGSWDTGELFF. J is TRBJ2-2 and V is TRBV4-3, with 7 bases lining up with TRBD1. V gave up 0 bases and J gave up 3 bases; unmatched junction bases: 10. The CDR3 totals 18 residues. From germline, CDR1 is LGHNA and CDR2 YSLEER.

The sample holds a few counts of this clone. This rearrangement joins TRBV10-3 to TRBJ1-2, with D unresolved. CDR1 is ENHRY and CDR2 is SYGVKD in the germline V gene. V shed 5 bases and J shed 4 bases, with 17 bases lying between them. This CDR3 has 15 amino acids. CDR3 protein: CAISQEGDGSYGYTF. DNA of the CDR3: TGTGCCATCAGTCAGGAGGGTGACGGCTCCTATGGCTACACCTTC.

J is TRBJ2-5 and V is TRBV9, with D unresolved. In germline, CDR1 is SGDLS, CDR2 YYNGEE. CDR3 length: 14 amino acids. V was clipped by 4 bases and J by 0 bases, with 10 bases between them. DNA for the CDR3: TGTGCCAGCAGCCTCAGTGTGGACCAAGAGACCCAGTACTTC. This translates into CASSLSVDQETQYF.

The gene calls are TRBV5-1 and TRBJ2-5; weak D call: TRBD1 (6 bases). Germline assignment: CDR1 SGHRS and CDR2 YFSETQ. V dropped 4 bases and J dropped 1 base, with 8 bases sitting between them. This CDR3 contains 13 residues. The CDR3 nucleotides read TGCGCCAGCAGCAGACAGGTCCAAGAGACCCAGTACTTC. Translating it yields CASSRQVQETQYF.